This TCR beta chain was captured in a study of OX40 agonist ivuxolimab in advanced cancers. For the study at large: Patients enrolled in dose escalation were diagnosed with hepatocellular carcinoma, melanoma, renal cell or head and neck cancer. Three patients showed partial responses: one hepatocellular carcinoma and two cutaneous melanoma cases.

This clone was recorded only once. Antigen: not known. The sample contains more than one DNA sequence encoding this CDR3. Germline V gene lookup returns CDR1 SGHRS and CDR2 YFSETQ. V lost 0 bases and J 2 bases, leaving 9 bases between the germline ends. This CDR3 region has 15 residues. Blood was sampled at baseline, cycle 4 day 1, and cycle 7 day 1. Study outcomes and limitations: Among the lowest peripheral clonal expansion occurred in 0.1-3.0 mg/kg partial responders.

Assay used: immunoSEQ multiplex PCR; TCRdb lists only in-frame clones, some missing. The table shows about 150,000 clones, with 85% to 95% occurring only once. The receptor's source is an adult with an advanced solid tumor such as melanoma, head and neck, liver or kidney cancer. The rearrangement uses TRBV5-1 and TRBJ1-5; D is unresolved. This specimen consisted of CD4+ or CD8+ T cells sorted from blood, obtained in a trial of the OX40 agonist ivuxolimab. CDR3 sequence reads: CASSLASGGNQPQHF. In nucleotides, the CDR3 is TGCGCCAGCAGCTTGGCCTCGGGAGGCAATCAGCCCCAGCATTTT.